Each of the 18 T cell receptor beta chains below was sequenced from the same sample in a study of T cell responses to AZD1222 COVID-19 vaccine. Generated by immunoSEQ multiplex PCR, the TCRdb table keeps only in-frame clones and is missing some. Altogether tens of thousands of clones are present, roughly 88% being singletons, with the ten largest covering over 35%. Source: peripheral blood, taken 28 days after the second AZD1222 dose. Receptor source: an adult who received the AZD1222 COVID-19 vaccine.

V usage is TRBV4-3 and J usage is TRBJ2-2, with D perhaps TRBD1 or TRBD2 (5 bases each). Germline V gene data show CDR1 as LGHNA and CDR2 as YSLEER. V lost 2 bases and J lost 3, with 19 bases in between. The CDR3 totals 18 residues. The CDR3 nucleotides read TGCGCCAGCAGCCAACGAATGGTGAGGGGTGTGGACACCGGGGAGCTGTTTTTT. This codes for CASSQRMVRGVDTGELFF.

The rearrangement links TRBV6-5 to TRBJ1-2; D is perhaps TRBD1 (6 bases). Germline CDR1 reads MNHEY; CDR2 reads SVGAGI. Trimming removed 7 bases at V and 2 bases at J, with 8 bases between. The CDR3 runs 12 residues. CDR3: CASKGGNYGYTF. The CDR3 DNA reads TGTGCCAGCAAGGGGGGAAACTATGGCTACACCTTC.

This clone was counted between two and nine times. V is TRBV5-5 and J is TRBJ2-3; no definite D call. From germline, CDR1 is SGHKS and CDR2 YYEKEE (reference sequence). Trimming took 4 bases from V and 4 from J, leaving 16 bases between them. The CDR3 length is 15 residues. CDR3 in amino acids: CASSGSWNGPDTQYF. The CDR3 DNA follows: TGTGCCAGCAGCGGATCATGGAACGGGCCAGATACGCAGTATTTT.

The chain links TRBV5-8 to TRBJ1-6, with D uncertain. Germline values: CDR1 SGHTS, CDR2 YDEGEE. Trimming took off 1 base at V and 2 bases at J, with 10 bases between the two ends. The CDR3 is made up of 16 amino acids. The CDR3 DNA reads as TGTGCCAGCAGCTTGCCTGGGCGCGCCTATAATTCACCCCTCCACTTT. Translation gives CASSLPGRAYNSPLHF.

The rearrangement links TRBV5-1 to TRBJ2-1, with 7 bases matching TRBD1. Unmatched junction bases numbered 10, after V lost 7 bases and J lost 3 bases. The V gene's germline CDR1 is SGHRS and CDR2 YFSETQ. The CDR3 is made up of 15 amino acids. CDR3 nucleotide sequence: TGCGCCAGCCGTTTGAGGGGGCCGAGCTACAATGAGCAGTTCTTC. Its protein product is CASRLRGPSYNEQFF.

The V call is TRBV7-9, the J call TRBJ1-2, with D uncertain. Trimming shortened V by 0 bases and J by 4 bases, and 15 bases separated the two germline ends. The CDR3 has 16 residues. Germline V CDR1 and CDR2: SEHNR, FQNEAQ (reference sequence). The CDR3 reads CASSLAAVTTPYGYTF. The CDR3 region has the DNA TGTGCCAGCAGCTTAGCGGCCGTTACCACCCCCTATGGCTACACCTTC. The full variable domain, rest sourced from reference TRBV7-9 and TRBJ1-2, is DTGVSQNPRHKITKRGQNVTFRCDPISEHNRLYWYRQTLGQGPEFLTYFQNEAQLEKSRLLSDRFSAERPKGSFSTLEIQRTEQGDSAMYLCASSLAAVTTPYGYTFGSGTRLTVV.

The CDR3 DNA reads TGTGCCAGTAGTTCCCGGACAGGGCCAGAGACCCAGTACTTC. Translation gives CASSSRTGPETQYF. V gene TRBV19 combines with J gene TRBJ2-5, with 8 bases lining up with TRBD1. The CDR3 extends over 14 amino acids. CDR1 and CDR2 from the germline V gene are LNHDA and SQIVND (reference sequence). J lost 4 bases, V lost 5 bases, and 6 bases had no gene match.

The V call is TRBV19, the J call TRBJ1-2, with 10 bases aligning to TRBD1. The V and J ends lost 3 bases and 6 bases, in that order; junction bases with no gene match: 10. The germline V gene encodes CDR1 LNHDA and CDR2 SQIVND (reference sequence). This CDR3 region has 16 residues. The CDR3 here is CASSIDPRGTGDGYTF. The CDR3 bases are TGTGCCAGTAGTATTGACCCGAGAGGGACAGGGGATGGCTACACCTTC.

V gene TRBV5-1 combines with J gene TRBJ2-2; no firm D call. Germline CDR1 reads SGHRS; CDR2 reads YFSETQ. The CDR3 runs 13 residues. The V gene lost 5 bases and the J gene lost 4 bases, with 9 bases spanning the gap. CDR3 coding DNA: TGCGCCAGCAGTGGGCAAATCACCGGGGAGCTGTTTTTT. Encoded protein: CASSGQITGELFF.

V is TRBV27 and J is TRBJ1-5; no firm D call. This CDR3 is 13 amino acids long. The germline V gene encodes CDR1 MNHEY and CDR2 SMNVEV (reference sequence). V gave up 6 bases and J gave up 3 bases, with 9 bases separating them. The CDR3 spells CASSIQLNQPQHF. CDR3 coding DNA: TGTGCCAGCAGCATCCAACTCAATCAGCCCCAGCATTTT.

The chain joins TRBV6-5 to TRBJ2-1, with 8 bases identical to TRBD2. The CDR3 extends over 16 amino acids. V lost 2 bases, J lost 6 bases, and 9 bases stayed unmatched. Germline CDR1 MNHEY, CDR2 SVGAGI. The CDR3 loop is CASSYSLSGGANEQFF. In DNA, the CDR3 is TGTGCCAGCAGTTACAGTTTGTCGGGGGGGGCCAATGAGCAGTTCTTC.

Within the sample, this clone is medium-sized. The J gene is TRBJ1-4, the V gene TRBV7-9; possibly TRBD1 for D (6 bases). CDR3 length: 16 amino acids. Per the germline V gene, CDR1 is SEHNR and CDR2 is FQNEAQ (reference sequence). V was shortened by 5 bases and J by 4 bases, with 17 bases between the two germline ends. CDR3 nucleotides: TGTGCCAGCAGCCCCAAGGACAGTGACAGTAATGAAAAACTGTTTTTT. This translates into CASSPKDSDSNEKLFF.

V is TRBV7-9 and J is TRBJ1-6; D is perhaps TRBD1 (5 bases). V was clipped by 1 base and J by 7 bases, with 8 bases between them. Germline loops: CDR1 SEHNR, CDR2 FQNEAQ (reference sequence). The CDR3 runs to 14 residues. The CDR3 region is CASSLDRQNSPLHF. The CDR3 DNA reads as TGTGCCAGCAGCTTAGATAGACAGAATTCACCCCTCCACTTT.

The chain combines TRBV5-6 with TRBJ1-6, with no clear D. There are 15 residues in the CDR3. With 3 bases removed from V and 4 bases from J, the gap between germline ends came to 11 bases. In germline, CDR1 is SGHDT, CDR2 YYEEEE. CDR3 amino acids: CASSSGTFYNSPLHF. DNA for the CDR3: TGTGCCAGCAGCTCAGGCACGTTTTATAATTCACCCCTCCACTTT. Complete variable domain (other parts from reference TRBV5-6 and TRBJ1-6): DAGVTQSPTHLIKTRGQQVTLRCSPKSGHDTVSWYQQALGQGPQFIFQYYEEEERQRGNFPDRFSGHQFPNYSSELNVNALLLGDSALYLCASSSGTFYNSPLHFGNGTRLTVT.

The CDR3, as DNA: TGTGCCAGCAGTGAAGCCAGGGGGCGCTTCTATGGCTACACCTTC. Encoded protein: CASSEARGRFYGYTF. This sequence joins TRBV2 and TRBJ1-2; 8 bases are shared with TRBD1. V trimming: 0 bases; J trimming: 4 bases; junction bases outside the gene matches: 4. The CDR3 spans 15 residues. Germline lookup yields CDR1 SNHLY and CDR2 FYNNEI.

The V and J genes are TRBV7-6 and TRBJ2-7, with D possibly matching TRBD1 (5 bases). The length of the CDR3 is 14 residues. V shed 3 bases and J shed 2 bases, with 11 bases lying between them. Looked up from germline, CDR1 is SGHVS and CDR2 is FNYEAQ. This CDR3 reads CASSLVAGPYEQYF. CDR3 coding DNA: TGTGCCAGCAGCTTGGTTGCAGGGCCCTACGAGCAGTACTTC.

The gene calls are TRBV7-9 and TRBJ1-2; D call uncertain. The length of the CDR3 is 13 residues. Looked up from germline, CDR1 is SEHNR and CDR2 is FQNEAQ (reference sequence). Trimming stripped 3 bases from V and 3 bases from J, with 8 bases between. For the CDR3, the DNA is TGTGCCAGCAGCTTTTCTGATTACTATGGCTACACCTTC. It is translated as CASSFSDYYGYTF.

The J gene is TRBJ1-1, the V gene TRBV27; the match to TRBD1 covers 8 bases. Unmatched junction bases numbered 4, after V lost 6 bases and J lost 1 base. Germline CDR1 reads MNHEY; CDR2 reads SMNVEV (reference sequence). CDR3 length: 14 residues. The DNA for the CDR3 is TGTGCCAGCAGATTACAGGGGGAGAACACTGAAGCTTTCTTT. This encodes CASRLQGENTEAFF.